These 20 T cell receptor beta chains originate from one sample sequenced in a study of blood T cell repertoires in COVID-19. Some clones are missing from TCRdb's copy, which holds only in-frame ones; the method was immunoSEQ multiplex PCR. Of tens of thousands of clones in the sample, around 73% were seen once. What was sequenced was peripheral blood. The source is a man in his sixties with COVID-19, enrolled during active disease.

V and J are TRBV7-6 and TRBJ2-5; TRBD2 aligns across 11 bases. The junction had 5 bases not matched to a gene; V was cut back by 1 base and J by 1 base. The germline V gene encodes CDR1 SGHVS and CDR2 FNYEAQ. The CDR3 extends over 17 amino acids. CDR3 sequence reads: CASSLELAGEIQETQYF. CDR3 DNA: TGTGCCAGCAGCTTAGAACTAGCGGGGGAGATCCAAGAGACCCAGTACTTC. The entire variable domain, with the rest obtained from reference TRBV7-6 and TRBJ2-5, is as follows: GAGVSQSPRYKVTKRGQDVALRCDPISGHVSLYWYRQALGQGPEFLTYFNYEAQQDKSGLPNDRFSAERPEGSISTLTIQRTEQRDSAMYRCASSLELAGEIQETQYFGPGTRLLVL.

The chain has TRBV11-3 and TRBJ2-6; D is uncertain. The CDR3 has 16 residues. Per germline, CDR1 SGHNT and CDR2 YENEEA. V was clipped by 3 bases and J by 0 bases, with 9 bases between them. CDR3 nucleotides: TGTGCCAGCAGCTTTGGGTCGGGCTCTGGGGCCAACGTCCTGACTTTC. Translated, it gives CASSFGSGSGANVLTF. Based on the CDR3 plus reference TRBV11-3 and TRBJ2-6, the full variable domain is EAGVVQSPRYKIIEKKQPVAFWCNPISGHNTLYWYLQNLGQGPELLIRYENEEAVDDSQLPKDRFSAERLKGVDSTLKIQPAELGDSAVYLCASSFGSGSGANVLTFGAGSRLTVL.

V usage is TRBV2 and J usage is TRBJ2-3, with 7 nucleotides matching TRBD2. J gave up 1 base and V 5 bases, and 18 bases lay outside the gene matches. Germline CDR1 reads SNHLY; CDR2 reads FYNNEI. This CDR3 region has 19 residues. The CDR3 nucleotides are TGTGCCAGCAGTAGAGCTCTAGGGTCGTGGGAGGGCCGCACAGATACGCAGTATTTT. Protein product: CASSRALGSWEGRTDTQYF.

V gene TRBV7-9 combines with J gene TRBJ1-2; no reliable D call. The CDR3 contains 15 residues. V shed 2 bases and J shed 1 base, with 11 bases lying between them. Germline-derived CDR1 and CDR2 are SEHNR and FQNEAQ (reference sequence). The CDR3 spells CASSLLGAVNYGYTF. The CDR3 region has the DNA TGTGCCAGCAGCTTATTGGGCGCAGTTAACTATGGCTACACCTTC.

The V call is TRBV6-5, the J call TRBJ1-1; D ambiguous. This CDR3 region has 15 residues. Germline loops: CDR1 MNHEY, CDR2 SVGAGI. With 0 bases removed from V and 3 bases from J, the gap between germline ends came to 11 bases. The CDR3 region is CASSYSRGQYTEAFF. The CDR3 region has the DNA TGTGCCAGCAGTTACTCCCGAGGCCAGTACACTGAAGCTTTCTTT.

The chain has TRBV11-2 and TRBJ2-1; unclear D gene. Trimming removed 6 bases at V and 8 bases at J, with 8 bases between. The CDR3 is 11 amino acids. Germline V gene data show CDR1 as SGHAT and CDR2 as FQNNGV. CDR3 nucleotide sequence: TGTGCCAGCAGTATGGGCTATGAGCAGTTCTTC. This translates into CASSMGYEQFF. The whole variable domain, remainder taken from reference TRBV11-2 and TRBJ2-1, is EAGVAQSPRYKIIEKRQSVAFWCNPISGHATLYWYQQILGQGPKLLIQFQNNGVVDDSQLPKDRFSAERLKGVDSTLKIQPAKLEDSAVYLCASSMGYEQFFGPGTRLTVL.

With respect to this clone: Distinct nucleotide sequences in the sample also encode this CDR3. This sequence joins TRBV19 and TRBJ2-5; D gene unclear. Germline CDR1 is LNHDA and CDR2 is SQIVND (reference sequence). With 4 bases removed from V and 5 bases from J, the gap between germline ends came to 5 bases. This CDR3 spans 11 amino acids. CDR3 region: CASSTRETQYF. The CDR3 DNA follows: TGTGCCAGTAGTACCCGGGAGACCCAGTACTTC.

The chain employs TRBV18 and TRBJ2-7; tentative D call: TRBD2 (6 bases). The V and J ends lost 5 bases and 5 bases respectively, with 22 bases between them. Germline loops: CDR1 KGHSH, CDR2 LQKENI. The CDR3 has 16 amino acids. The CDR3 sequence is CASSKTPGTSEHEQYF. DNA of the CDR3: TGTGCCAGCTCAAAAACCCCCGGGACTTCGGAGCACGAGCAGTACTTC.

The rearrangement joins TRBV6-1 to TRBJ1-2; maybe TRBD1 (6 bases). This CDR3 has 14 residues. Per germline, CDR1 MNHNS and CDR2 SASEGT. The V gene lost 3 bases and the J gene lost 5 bases, with 13 bases spanning the gap. The CDR3 reads CASSERTDVYGYTF. The CDR3, as DNA: TGTGCCAGCAGTGAGAGGACAGACGTGTATGGCTACACCTTC.

The V call is TRBV4-1, the J call TRBJ1-1, with D maybe TRBD1 (6 bases). V lost 1 base and J 3 bases, leaving 12 bases between the germline ends. The CDR3 totals 15 residues. Germline V lookup: CDR1 MGHRA, CDR2 YSYEKL. The CDR3 sequence is CASSQVDAGDTEAFF. Here the CDR3 DNA reads TGCGCCAGCAGCCAAGTGGATGCAGGGGACACTGAAGCTTTCTTT.

The genes are TRBV10-3 and TRBJ2-7; 10 nucleotides line up with TRBD2. Germline V lookup: CDR1 ENHRY, CDR2 SYGVKD. V was pared by 4 bases and J by 0 bases, with 9 bases of the junction left unmatched. The CDR3 has 17 residues. CDR3 nucleotides: TGTGCCATCAGTGGCCCTGGAAGCGGGAGGGTCTCCTACGAGCAGTACTTC. It yields the protein CAISGPGSGRVSYEQYF.

This clone was seen a handful of times. The CDR3 bases are TGTGCCAGCAACCACAGGGGTGAGCAGTTCTTC. It encodes CASNHRGEQFF. The J gene is TRBJ2-1, the V gene TRBV12-3 or TRBV12-4, with 7 bases identical to TRBD1. With V trimmed by 7 bases and J by 9 bases, 3 bases remained unmatched. CDR3 length: 11 amino acids.

The chain recombines TRBV2 with TRBJ1-1; 7 bases line up with TRBD1. Germline V lookup: CDR1 SNHLY, CDR2 FYNNEI. The CDR3 length is 17 residues. V was pared by 6 bases and J by 4 bases, with 17 bases of the junction left unmatched. The CDR3 DNA reads as TGTGCCAGCAGCGAGGACAGGTTTGGGGTTGCTGGCACTGAAGCTTTCTTT. The encoded protein is CASSEDRFGVAGTEAFF.

Only one count was recorded for this clone. The chain joins TRBV19 to TRBJ2-2, with 7 bases that match TRBD1. This CDR3 is 14 amino acids long. Per the germline V gene, CDR1 is LNHDA and CDR2 is SQIVND (reference sequence). With V trimmed by 5 bases and J by 8 bases, 8 bases remained unmatched. As DNA, the CDR3 is TGTGCCAGTAGTCCGACAGGGAACATAGGGGAGCTGTTTTTT. Translating gives CASSPTGNIGELFF.

V gene TRBV30 combines with J gene TRBJ2-5; 8 positions agree with TRBD1. V lost 2 bases and J lost 3; bases outside the gene matches: 2. The CDR3 loop spans 13 amino acids. From germline, CDR1 is GTSNPN and CDR2 SVGIG (reference sequence). The CDR3 region is CAWSLQGEETQYF. The CDR3, as DNA: TGTGCCTGGAGTCTACAGGGGGAAGAGACCCAGTACTTC.

This chain uses TRBV3-1 (or the pseudogene TRBV3-2) with TRBJ1-3; 7 bases are shared with TRBD1. This CDR3 spans 16 amino acids. Germline V CDR1 and CDR2: LGHDT, YNNKEL (reference sequence). J was trimmed by 0 bases and V by 0 bases; bases with no gene match: 2. This CDR3 reads CASSQDGTVSGNTIYF. Written as DNA, the CDR3 is TGTGCCAGCAGCCAAGACGGGACAGTCTCTGGAAACACCATATATTTT.

This chain joins TRBV5-1 and TRBJ2-1; a possible D gene is TRBD1 (5 bases). V dropped 2 bases and J dropped 0 bases, with 6 bases sitting between them. This CDR3 contains 14 residues. CDR1 and CDR2 (germline): SGHRS, YFSETQ. The CDR3 spells CASSLDSSYNEQFF. In DNA, the CDR3 is TGCGCCAGCAGCTTAGACAGCTCCTACAATGAGCAGTTCTTC.

The chain uses TRBV18 and TRBJ1-1, with no clear D. The CDR3 contains 12 residues. The V end lost 6 bases, the J end lost 1 base, and 6 bases lay between the germline ends. The germline gives CDR1 KGHSH, CDR2 LQKENI. CDR3 sequence: CASSQANTEAFF. Here the CDR3 DNA reads TGTGCCAGCTCTCAGGCGAACACTGAAGCTTTCTTT.

In its sample, this clone was seen once. The chain employs TRBV28 and TRBJ2-7; 9 bases fit TRBD1. V shed 7 bases and J 4 bases; nucleotides not matched to a gene: 20. Germline assignment: CDR1 MDHEN and CDR2 SYDVKM. The CDR3 contains 18 residues. The CDR3 nucleotides read TGTGCCAGCAACCGGGACAGGGATAGAGTTAGCGGTAAATACGAGCAGTACTTC. The encoded protein is CASNRDRDRVSGKYEQYF.

This clone has a handful of counts. This rearrangement joins TRBV28 to TRBJ1-5; possibly TRBD1 for D (5 bases). Between the trimmed V and J ends, which lost 7 bases and 7 bases, there was a span of 11 bases. The CDR3 runs to 12 residues. Germline loops: CDR1 MDHEN, CDR2 SYDVKM. The CDR3 here is CASTVREQPQHF. The CDR3 DNA sequence: TGTGCCAGCACCGTCAGGGAACAGCCCCAGCATTTT.